Here is one T cell receptor beta chain with its context. Germline loops: CDR1 SGHTA, CDR2 FQGNSA. The CDR3 contains 13 residues. Trimming cost V 3 bases and J 7 bases, with 9 bases left between them. Sequencing used immunoSEQ multiplex PCR; TCRdb keeps in-frame clones, though not all of them. The data contain some 96,000 clones, roughly nine tenths of them singletons. This sample was included in a study of blood T cell repertoires in COVID-19. This clonotype was obtained from a man under 40 in a cohort sampled during active COVID-19. Material for sequencing was peripheral blood. The chain uses TRBV7-2 and TRBJ2-2; TRBD2 is a possible D gene (7 bases). This chain's CDR3 is CASSLGGRGELFF. CDR3 in DNA: TGTGCCAGCAGCTTGGGGGGGCGCGGGGAGCTGTTTTTT.